This T cell receptor beta chain comes out of a study of blood T cells in healthy people across ages. The CDR3 sequence is 12 residues long. Germline loops: CDR1 MNHNY, CDR2 SVGAGI (reference sequence). The V gene lost 6 bases and the J gene lost 2 bases, with 7 bases spanning the gap. A second PCR, run for about 7 to 12 cycles, used a sample-barcoded 5' primer plus a J-beta primer mix. TCRdb reprocessed the 5' RACE reads with MiXCR, giving one entry per CDR3 protein. Of hundreds of thousands of distinct CDR3 sequences in the sample, around two fifths were seen once. This clonotype was counted many times.

The rearrangement joins TRBV6-6 to TRBJ1-2; possibly TRBD1 for D (5 bases). Sequencing was done on a sample of blood. The source is a man between 60 and 75 years old in good health. CDR3 nucleotide sequence: TGTGCCAGCAGCTACAGGAACTATGGCTACACCTTC. Its protein is CASSYRNYGYTF.